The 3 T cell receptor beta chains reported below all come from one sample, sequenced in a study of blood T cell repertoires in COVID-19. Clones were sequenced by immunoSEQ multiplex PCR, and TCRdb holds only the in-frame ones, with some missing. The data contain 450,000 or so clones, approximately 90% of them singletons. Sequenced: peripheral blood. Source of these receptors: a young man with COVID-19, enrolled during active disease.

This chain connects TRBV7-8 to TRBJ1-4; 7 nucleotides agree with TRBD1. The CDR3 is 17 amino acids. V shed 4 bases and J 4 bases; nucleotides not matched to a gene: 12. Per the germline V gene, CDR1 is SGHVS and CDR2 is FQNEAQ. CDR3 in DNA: TGTGCCAGCAGCTCAAAGATCGGGACAGCTGATAATGAAAAACTGTTTTTT. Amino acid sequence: CASSSKIGTADNEKLFF.

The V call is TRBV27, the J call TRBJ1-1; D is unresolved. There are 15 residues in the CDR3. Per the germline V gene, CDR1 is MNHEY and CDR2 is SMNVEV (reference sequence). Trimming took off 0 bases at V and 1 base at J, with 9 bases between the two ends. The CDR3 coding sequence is TGTGCCAGCAGTTTATCCCGCGCTGGGAACACTGAAGCTTTCTTT. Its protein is CASSLSRAGNTEAFF.

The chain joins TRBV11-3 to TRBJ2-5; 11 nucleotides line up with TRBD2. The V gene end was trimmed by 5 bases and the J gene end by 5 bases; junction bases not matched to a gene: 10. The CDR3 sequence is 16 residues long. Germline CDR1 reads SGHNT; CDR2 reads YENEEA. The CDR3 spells CASSPLFPSGGETQYF. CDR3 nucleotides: TGTGCCAGCAGCCCACTATTTCCTAGCGGGGGGGAGACCCAGTACTTC. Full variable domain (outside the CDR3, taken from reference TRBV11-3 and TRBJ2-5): EAGVVQSPRYKIIEKKQPVAFWCNPISGHNTLYWYLQNLGQGPELLIRYENEEAVDDSQLPKDRFSAERLKGVDSTLKIQPAELGDSAVYLCASSPLFPSGGETQYFGPGTRLLVL.